Below, 28 T cell receptor beta chains from the same sample are listed, as sequenced in a study of blood T cell repertoires in COVID-19. The protocol was immunoSEQ multiplex PCR, while the TCRdb copy is restricted to in-frame clones and leaves out a portion. The sample shows some 28,000 clones, roughly nine tenths of them seen only once. Sequencing was performed on peripheral blood. All receptors derive from a human donor in a cohort sampled during active COVID-19.

The genes are TRBV6-1 and TRBJ1-2, with 10 bases lining up with TRBD1. Per germline, CDR1 MNHNS and CDR2 SASEGT. The CDR3 sequence is 15 residues long. The ends lost 3 bases at V and 4 bases at J; junction bases unmatched: 5. The CDR3: CASSETGGAVYGYTF. CDR3 nucleotide sequence: TGTGCCAGCAGTGAGACAGGGGGCGCCGTCTATGGCTACACCTTC.

The genes are TRBV6-5 and TRBJ2-2; weak D call: TRBD1 (5 bases). V gave up 6 bases and J gave up 4 bases, with 12 bases separating them. CDR1 MNHEY and CDR2 SVGAGI come from the germline V gene. The CDR3 is 14 residues long. The CDR3 nucleotides are TGTGCCAGCAGCCCCAGGGTTCGCACCGGGGAGCTGTTTTTT. Translated, it gives CASSPRVRTGELFF.

The chain employs TRBV11-3 and TRBJ2-5, with D possibly matching TRBD1 (5 bases). The CDR3 runs to 14 residues. The V and J ends lost 1 base and 3 bases respectively, with 9 bases between them. The germline CDR1 and CDR2 sequences are SGHNT and YENEEA. The CDR3 nucleotides read TGTGCCAGCAGCTTAGCGGCAGGGAAAGAGACCCAGTACTTC. Its protein product is CASSLAAGKETQYF.

The gene calls are TRBV4-1 and TRBJ2-6; D might be TRBD2 (6 bases). Germline V gives CDR1 MGHRA, CDR2 YSYEKL. Trimming took 4 bases from V and 0 from J, leaving 19 bases between them. The CDR3 is 19 amino acids. The CDR3 DNA reads as TGCGCCAGCAGCCGGCTACCGGGAGATTATAGCTCTGGGGCCAACGTCCTGACTTTC. It codes for CASSRLPGDYSSGANVLTF.

This clone is medium-sized. The rearrangement links TRBV7-9 to TRBJ1-3, with a weak D call TRBD1 (5 bases). V gave up 0 bases and J gave up 0 bases, with 9 bases separating them. Per the germline V gene, CDR1 is SEHNR and CDR2 is FQNEAQ (reference sequence). The CDR3 totals 16 residues. In DNA, the CDR3 is TGTGCCAGCAGCTTAGCACAGGCCTACTCTGGAAACACCATATATTTT. It is translated as CASSLAQAYSGNTIYF.

Only a few counts were recorded for this clone. This sequence joins TRBV6-2 or TRBV6-3 and TRBJ1-2, with D perhaps matching TRBD1 (5 bases). Germline CDR1 and CDR2: MNHEY and SVGEGT. CDR3 size: 14 residues. The ends were cut back, 5 bases at V and 8 bases at J, with 18 bases in the middle. CDR3: CASSDPGQGIGYTF. The CDR3 coding sequence is TGTGCCAGCAGTGACCCCGGGCAGGGCATCGGCTACACCTTC.

This chain links TRBV4-1 with TRBJ2-5, with 8 nucleotides matching TRBD2. The germline V gene has CDR1 MGHRA and CDR2 YSYEKL. This CDR3 is 17 amino acids long. The V segment lost 4 bases and the J segment 3 bases; nucleotides outside the gene matches: 13. CDR3 sequence: CASSLQVGGGSKETQYF. In nucleotides, the CDR3 is TGCGCCAGCAGCCTCCAGGTCGGGGGGGGATCCAAAGAGACCCAGTACTTC.

The count of this clone is one. The V and J genes are TRBV13 and TRBJ2-3; 7 bases map to TRBD1. Germline V CDR1 and CDR2: PRHDT, FYEKMQ (reference sequence). V was pared by 5 bases and J by 3 bases, with 11 bases of the junction left unmatched. The CDR3 runs 16 residues. Here the CDR3 DNA reads TGTGCCAGCAGCCTACGCCGACAGGGCCCGACAGATACGCAGTATTTT. Encoded protein: CASSLRRQGPTDTQYF. Full variable domain (remainder filled in from reference TRBV13 and TRBJ2-3): AAGVIQSPRHLIKEKRETATLKCYPIPRHDTVYWYQQGPGQDPQFLISFYEKMQSDKGSIPDRFSAQQFSDYHSELNMSSLELGDSALYFCASSLRRQGPTDTQYFGPGTRLTVL.

This clone has just one count. The rearrangement uses TRBV15 and TRBJ1-5; D not resolved. The CDR3 contains 13 residues. V gave up 0 bases and J gave up 3 bases, with 3 bases separating them. Germline-derived CDR1 and CDR2 are LNHNV and YYDKDF (reference sequence). The CDR3 DNA reads as TGTGCCACCAGCAGAGACGTCAATCAGCCCCAGCATTTT. Its protein product is CATSRDVNQPQHF. Based on the CDR3 plus reference TRBV15 and TRBJ1-5, the full variable domain is DAMVIQNPRYQVTQFGKPVTLSCSQTLNHNVMYWYQQKSSQAPKLLFHYYDKDFNNEADTPDNFQSRRPNTSFCFLDIRSPGLGDTAMYLCATSRDVNQPQHFGDGTRLSIL.

The genes are TRBV28 and TRBJ1-5; D call uncertain. Germline CDR1 and CDR2: MDHEN and SYDVKM. CDR3 size: 16 residues. Trimming removed 3 bases from V and 0 bases from J, with 12 bases in between. The CDR3 DNA reads as TGTGCCAGCAGTTTTAAGAGGGCCCATAGCAATCAGCCCCAGCATTTT. Its translation: CASSFKRAHSNQPQHF.

This chain connects TRBV5-1 to TRBJ2-6; the match to TRBD1 covers 12 bases. The CDR3 is 19 amino acids. Trimming at V came to 7 bases and at J to 3 bases, leaving 14 bases not matched to a gene. In germline, CDR1 is SGHRS, CDR2 YFSETQ. CDR3 coding DNA: TGCGCCAGCGTTCACAACCCCGGGACAGGGGGCGATGGGGCCAACGTCCTGACTTTC. As protein: CASVHNPGTGGDGANVLTF.

V is TRBV7-9 and J is TRBJ2-5; 7 bases agree with TRBD1. The germline CDR1 and CDR2 sequences are SEHNR and FQNEAQ (reference sequence). V shed 8 bases, J shed 5 bases, and the junction held 8 bases outside the gene matches. This CDR3 spans 13 amino acids. The CDR3 here is CASGRQGTETQYF. For the CDR3, the DNA is TGTGCCAGCGGAAGACAGGGTACGGAGACCCAGTACTTC. Supplemented by reference TRBV7-9 and TRBJ2-5, the full variable domain reads DTGVSQNPRHKITKRGQNVTFRCDPISEHNRLYWYRQTLGQGPEFLTYFQNEAQLEKSRLLSDRFSAERPKGSFSTLEIQRTEQGDSAMYLCASGRQGTETQYFGPGTRLLVL.

The V and J genes are TRBV5-1 and TRBJ1-4, with D possibly matching TRBD1 (6 bases). Trimming removed 0 bases at V and 0 bases at J, with 12 bases between. Germline V CDR1 and CDR2: SGHRS, YFSETQ. The length of the CDR3 is 17 residues. The CDR3 DNA reads TGCGCCAGCAGCTTGGGTCAGGGGTATACAACTAATGAAAAACTGTTTTTT. As protein: CASSLGQGYTTNEKLFF.

The chain combines TRBV7-9 with TRBJ1-2, with D possibly TRBD1 on 5 matching bases. Germline CDR1 reads SEHNR; CDR2 reads FQNEAQ (reference sequence). The CDR3 has 16 amino acids. Trimming stripped 1 base from V and 4 bases from J, with 16 bases between. This CDR3 is CASSLGGQVWGYGYTF. The CDR3 DNA sequence: TGTGCCAGCAGCTTAGGGGGCCAAGTTTGGGGCTATGGCTACACCTTC.

The J gene is TRBJ2-5, the V gene TRBV3-1 (or the pseudogene TRBV3-2), with a possible D match to TRBD2 (5 bases). This CDR3 is 15 amino acids long. V lost 4 bases and J lost 2, with 14 bases in between. Germline V gene sequence: CDR1 LGHDT, CDR2 YNNKEL (reference sequence). CDR3 sequence reads: CASSPSGLAQETQYF. In DNA, the CDR3 is TGTGCCAGCAGCCCCTCCGGGTTAGCGCAAGAGACCCAGTACTTC.

In the case of this clone: The junction departs from germline at one end; a sequencing error may be responsible. The CDR3 loop reads CASSFGKGGSDF. CDR3 DNA sequence: TGTGCCAGCAGTTTTGGGAAAGGAGGCTCCGACTTC. The rearrangement links TRBV12-3 or TRBV12-4 to TRBJ2-7; a possible D gene is TRBD2 (5 bases). The CDR3 covers 12 residues.

The chain couples TRBV14 to TRBJ2-1, with 14 positions matching TRBD2. Trimming took 1 base from V and 5 from J; bases not matched to a gene: 4. Per the germline V gene, CDR1 is SGHDN and CDR2 is FVKESK. This CDR3 spans 17 amino acids. CDR3 amino acids: CASSQVKGLAGDNEQFF. The CDR3 DNA reads as TGTGCCAGCAGCCAAGTTAAGGGACTAGCGGGAGACAATGAGCAGTTCTTC.

This rearrangement joins TRBV18 to TRBJ1-6; tentative D call: TRBD1 (5 bases). Germline V CDR1 and CDR2: KGHSH, LQKENI. The V end lost 0 bases, the J end lost 9 bases, and 15 bases lay between the germline ends. CDR3 length: 16 residues. The CDR3 DNA reads TGTGCCAGCTCACCACCGGCTACAGGAGGGATTTCACCCCTCCACTTT. Amino acids: CASSPPATGGISPLHF. The complete variable domain, with remaining parts taken from reference TRBV18 and TRBJ1-6, reads NAGVMQNPRHLVRRRGQEARLRCSPMKGHSHVYWYRQLPEEGLKFMVYLQKENIIDESGMPKERFSAEFPKEGPSILRIQQVVRGDSAAYFCASSPPATGGISPLHFGNGTRLTVT.

This sequence joins TRBV27 and TRBJ2-2; D unresolved. Trimming removed 5 bases at V and 6 bases at J, with 7 bases between. Germline V gives CDR1 MNHEY, CDR2 SMNVEV (reference sequence). The CDR3 totals 12 residues. CDR3 sequence (DNA): TGTGCCAGCAGTGGGCATGCCGGGGAGCTGTTTTTT. Its translation is CASSGHAGELFF.

This clone was detected once. This chain uses TRBV4-2 with TRBJ2-7, with TRBD2 matching over 8 bases. Germline lookup yields CDR1 LGHNA and CDR2 YNFKEQ. This CDR3 comprises 15 residues. Germline trimming cut 0 bases from V and 0 bases from J; bases unmatched to any gene: 1. CDR3 region: CASSQELAASYEQYF. CDR3 bases: TGTGCCAGCAGCCAAGAACTAGCGGCCTCCTACGAGCAGTACTTC.

This rearrangement joins TRBV6-6 to TRBJ2-7, with 9 bases lining up with TRBD2. V dropped 4 bases and J dropped 4; count of bases not matched to a gene: 2. CDR3 size: 13 residues. From germline, CDR1 is MNHNY and CDR2 SVGAGI (reference sequence). The CDR3 loop is CASSSSGGYEQYF. CDR3 in DNA: TGTGCCAGCAGTTCCAGCGGGGGGTACGAGCAGTACTTC.

The chain joins TRBV15 to TRBJ2-7; no clear D gene. The CDR3 consists of 19 residues. Trimming stripped 1 base from V and 4 bases from J, with 26 bases between. Germline CDR1 reads LNHNV; CDR2 reads YYDKDF (reference sequence). The CDR3 protein is CATSRAHQNGLPSHYEQYF. CDR3 bases: TGTGCCACCAGCAGAGCACATCAAAATGGCCTCCCCTCCCATTACGAGCAGTACTTC.

The genes are TRBV7-9 and TRBJ1-1, with TRBD1 identical over 8 bases. Unmatched junction bases numbered 8, after V lost 2 bases and J lost 6 bases. Germline lookup yields CDR1 SEHNR and CDR2 FQNEAQ (reference sequence). The CDR3 totals 15 residues. The CDR3 DNA is TGTGCCAGCAGCTTAACGGACAGGGTGGGCCCTGAAGCTTTCTTT. It specifies CASSLTDRVGPEAFF.

CDR3 DNA: TGTGCCAGCAGCCCGGGACAGGGAAACTATGGCTACACCTTC. Translating gives CASSPGQGNYGYTF. The rearrangement joins TRBV5-5 to TRBJ1-2; 9 nucleotides match TRBD1. Germline V gives CDR1 SGHKS, CDR2 YYEKEE (reference sequence). The CDR3 is made up of 14 amino acids. The V and J ends lost 4 bases and 2 bases, in that order; junction bases with no gene match: 3.

The chain carries TRBV5-4 and TRBJ2-1, with TRBD2 matching 10 bases. The ends lost 4 bases at V and 0 bases at J; junction bases unmatched: 7. This CDR3 has 17 amino acids. Per germline, CDR1 SGHNT and CDR2 YYREEE (reference sequence). CDR3 protein: CASSALAGGSSYNEQFF. The CDR3 DNA reads as TGTGCCAGCAGCGCCTTAGCGGGAGGCAGCTCCTACAATGAGCAGTTCTTC.

The V call is TRBV6-5, the J call TRBJ2-7, with 7 bases that match TRBD1. Per germline, CDR1 MNHEY and CDR2 SVGAGI. The CDR3 extends over 12 amino acids. Trimming cost V 3 bases and J 6 bases; bases outside gene matches: 2. As DNA, the CDR3 is TGTGCCAGCAGTTATGAGGGGGCCGAGCAGTACTTC. Its protein is CASSYEGAEQYF.

The chain couples TRBV4-3 to TRBJ2-1; 7 positions match TRBD1. From germline, CDR1 is LGHNA and CDR2 YSLEER. Trimming cost V 0 bases and J 3 bases; bases outside gene matches: 5. The CDR3 contains 16 residues. This CDR3 reads CASSQDWDRNYNEQFF. Here the CDR3 DNA reads TGCGCCAGCAGCCAAGATTGGGACAGAAACTACAATGAGCAGTTCTTC.

This sequence joins TRBV11-2 and TRBJ1-5; D is unclear. The CDR3 is 15 residues long. Trimming cost V 0 bases and J 7 bases, with 13 bases left between them. Germline V CDR1 and CDR2: SGHAT, FQNNGV. CDR3 residues: CASSLDAVSLQPQHF. The CDR3 DNA reads TGTGCCAGCAGCTTAGACGCAGTGTCTTTACAGCCCCAGCATTTT.